A single sample gave rise to the 29 T cell receptor beta chains below, sequenced in a study of blood T cell repertoires in COVID-19. Measured with immunoSEQ multiplex PCR; TCRdb has only the in-frame clones, and not every one. Of approximately 200,000 clones in the sample, approximately 88% were seen once. Sequencing used peripheral blood. Source of these receptors: a woman in her twenties or thirties with acute or convalescent COVID-19.

The rearrangement uses TRBV4-1 and TRBJ2-7, with D perhaps matching TRBD1 (5 bases). This CDR3 contains 14 residues. Germline V gene lookup returns CDR1 MGHRA and CDR2 YSYEKL. Trimming took 0 bases from V and 3 from J, leaving 9 bases between them. The CDR3 region is CASSQEVRDYEQYF. The CDR3 DNA reads as TGCGCCAGCAGCCAAGAGGTCAGGGACTACGAGCAGTACTTC.

In its sample, this clone was seen once. This chain uses TRBV6-5 with TRBJ2-7; TRBD1 is a possible D gene (5 bases). Germline CDR1 is MNHEY and CDR2 is SVGAGI. The CDR3 loop spans 13 amino acids. V lost 4 bases and J 2 bases, leaving 9 bases between the germline ends. The CDR3 sequence: CASSLTATYEQYF. CDR3 in DNA: TGTGCCAGCAGTTTGACAGCAACCTACGAGCAGTACTTC.

The rearrangement links TRBV18 to TRBJ2-1; TRBD2 matches at 11 bases. The V gene's germline CDR1 is KGHSH and CDR2 LQKENI. The ends lost 2 bases at V and 9 bases at J; junction bases unmatched: 15. There are 18 residues in the CDR3. The CDR3 bases are TGTGCCAGCTCACCATTGTTAGCGGGAGGGCCGGGAGACCCTGAGCAGTTCTTC. Protein sequence: CASSPLLAGGPGDPEQFF.

This clone was detected only a few times. The V gene is TRBV2, the J gene TRBJ2-5; a possible D gene is TRBD2 (5 bases). V dropped 0 bases and J dropped 7 bases, with 12 bases sitting between them. There are 14 residues in the CDR3. The germline V gene encodes CDR1 SNHLY and CDR2 FYNNEI. CDR3: CASSEALAEGTQYF. The CDR3, as DNA: TGTGCCAGCAGTGAAGCCCTGGCAGAGGGGACCCAGTACTTC.

This clone was detected only once. The genes are TRBV18 and TRBJ1-3; D is ambiguous. V was shortened by 3 bases and J by 2 bases, with 11 bases between the two germline ends. The CDR3 extends over 15 amino acids. Germline CDR1 is KGHSH and CDR2 is LQKENI. The chain's CDR3 is CASSPSEGTGNTIYF. CDR3 in DNA: TGTGCCAGCTCACCTTCCGAGGGCACTGGAAACACCATATATTTT.

The rearrangement joins TRBV7-6 to TRBJ2-2, with 7 bases matching TRBD2. This CDR3 has 15 amino acids. Germline CDR1 and CDR2: SGHVS and FNYEAQ. V lost 1 base, J lost 5 bases, and 4 bases stayed unmatched. CDR3 residues: CASSLDGRETGELFF. CDR3 DNA sequence: TGTGCCAGCAGCTTAGATGGGCGGGAGACCGGGGAGCTGTTTTTT.

The gene calls are TRBV4-1 and TRBJ1-2; D unresolved. CDR3 length equals 12 residues. Trimming took off 1 base at V and 8 bases at J, with 8 bases between the two ends. Germline lookup yields CDR1 MGHRA and CDR2 YSYEKL. This CDR3 reads CASSQAHSGYTF. For the CDR3, the DNA is TGCGCCAGCAGCCAAGCTCACAGCGGCTACACCTTC.

The rearrangement uses TRBV4-2 and TRBJ2-3, with TRBD2 as a possible D gene (6 bases). The germline V and J ends were trimmed by 3 bases and 2 bases, with 12 bases remaining between them. Germline V gene lookup returns CDR1 LGHNA and CDR2 YNFKEQ. This CDR3 region has 15 residues. The CDR3 here is CASSQGLYHTDTQYF. CDR3 in DNA: TGTGCCAGCAGCCAGGGACTTTACCACACAGATACGCAGTATTTT.

The chain recombines TRBV5-6 with TRBJ2-1; TRBD2 matches 10 bases. This CDR3 is 17 amino acids long. J lost 9 bases, V lost 2 bases, and 14 bases had no gene match. Germline lookup yields CDR1 SGHDT and CDR2 YYEEEE. The chain's CDR3 is CASSFDDYLAGVFEQFF. The CDR3, as DNA: TGTGCCAGCAGCTTCGACGACTATCTAGCGGGAGTTTTTGAGCAGTTCTTC.

The gene calls are TRBV10-1 and TRBJ1-5; the D is unclear. This CDR3 has 18 amino acids. V was shortened by 8 bases and J by 1 base, with 24 bases between the two germline ends. The germline V gene encodes CDR1 WNHNN and CDR2 SYGVQD (reference sequence). Here the CDR3 reads CASPERVGGYVSNQPQHF. In nucleotides, the CDR3 is TGCGCCAGCCCAGAGCGGGTAGGAGGTTATGTAAGCAATCAGCCCCAGCATTTT.

This sequence joins TRBV7-2 and TRBJ2-1, with TRBD2 identical over 9 bases. The CDR3 covers 17 residues. Per germline, CDR1 SGHTA and CDR2 FQGNSA. V lost 1 base and J lost 0; bases outside the gene matches: 4. The CDR3 sequence is CASSLGGGRGSYNEQFF. The CDR3, as DNA: TGTGCCAGCAGCTTAGGTGGCGGGAGGGGCTCCTACAATGAGCAGTTCTTC.

The chain joins TRBV9 to TRBJ2-3; D gene ambiguous. Trimming took off 0 bases at V and 6 bases at J, with 11 bases between the two ends. This CDR3 contains 14 residues. CDR1 and CDR2 from the germline V gene are SGDLS and YYNGEE. In DNA, the CDR3 is TGTGCCAGCAGCGTAGAGCAGGAATGGGATACGCAGTATTTT. This codes for CASSVEQEWDTQYF.

The J gene is TRBJ2-1, the V gene TRBV7-2; D might be TRBD2 (6 bases). Trimming left V 0 bases short and J 8 bases short, with 8 bases between. CDR1 SGHTA and CDR2 FQGNSA come from the germline V gene. CDR3 size: 13 residues. CDR3 amino acids: CASSLATSYEQFF. The CDR3 nucleotides read TGTGCCAGCAGCTTAGCAACTAGCTATGAGCAGTTCTTC.

This sequence joins TRBV7-6 and TRBJ2-7; 9 nucleotides align to TRBD2. Losses at the gene ends were 5 bases for V and 7 bases for J; bases not matched to a gene: 15. CDR3 size: 16 residues. CDR1 is SGHVS, CDR2 FNYEAQ, per germline. CDR3 residues: CASSLTSGPLSVEQYF. The CDR3 bases are TGTGCCAGCAGCCTGACTAGCGGTCCTCTCTCGGTGGAGCAGTACTTC. Using reference TRBV7-6 and TRBJ2-7 for the parts outside the CDR3, the full variable domain is GAGVSQSPRYKVTKRGQDVALRCDPISGHVSLYWYRQALGQGPEFLTYFNYEAQQDKSGLPNDRFSAERPEGSISTLTIQRTEQRDSAMYRCASSLTSGPLSVEQYFGPGTRLTVT.

The chain employs TRBV4-2 and TRBJ2-2; TRBD2 might be the D (5 bases). CDR1 is LGHNA and CDR2 is YNFKEQ in the germline V gene. Trimming took off 1 base at V and 7 bases at J, with 16 bases between the two ends. The CDR3 loop spans 16 amino acids. The CDR3 coding sequence is TGTGCCAGCAGCCAAGTGGCGAGCGGAGGAAGCGGGGAGCTGTTTTTT. Translation: CASSQVASGGSGELFF.

This rearrangement joins TRBV18 to TRBJ2-7; a weak D match, TRBD1 (5 bases). Looked up from germline, CDR1 is KGHSH and CDR2 is LQKENI. The CDR3 spans 14 residues. The ends were cut back, 5 bases at V and 2 bases at J, with 13 bases in the middle. The CDR3: CASSSRVPPYEQYF. The CDR3 coding sequence is TGTGCCAGCTCATCCAGGGTCCCCCCCTACGAGCAGTACTTC.

This clone was picked up one time. This chain links TRBV28 with TRBJ1-1; a weak D match, TRBD1 (6 bases). CDR3 size: 11 residues. V shed 5 bases and J shed 11 bases, with 12 bases lying between them. Germline lookup yields CDR1 MDHEN and CDR2 SYDVKM. This chain's CDR3 is CASSLDRLAFF. In nucleotides, the CDR3 is TGTGCCAGCAGTCTAGACAGGTTGGCTTTCTTT.

The chain combines TRBV5-1 with TRBJ1-2; D not certain. V was cut by 2 bases and J by 5 bases, with 4 bases left in between. The length of the CDR3 is 11 residues. The germline gives CDR1 SGHRS, CDR2 YFSETQ. The CDR3 region is CASSFGYGYTF. CDR3 sequence (DNA): TGCGCCAGCAGCTTCGGTTATGGCTACACCTTC.

In DNA form, the CDR3 reads TGTGCCTGGAGTGCGGGACTACCGTACGATACGCAGTATTTT. It codes for CAWSAGLPYDTQYF. This sequence joins TRBV30 and TRBJ2-3; 7 bases fit TRBD2. V lost 1 base to trimming and J lost 6 bases; unmatched junction nucleotides: 7. Germline V gene data show CDR1 as GTSNPN and CDR2 as SVGIG (reference sequence). The CDR3 extends over 14 amino acids.

The J gene is TRBJ1-1, the V gene TRBV24-1; unclear D gene. The length of the CDR3 is 13 residues. CDR1 is KGHDR, CDR2 SFDVKD, per germline. Trimming shortened V by 7 bases and J by 0 bases, and 8 bases separated the two germline ends. CDR3 coding DNA: TGTGCCACCAGGGAGGACGTGAACACTGAAGCTTTCTTT. Translated, it gives CATREDVNTEAFF.

The chain is built from TRBV23-1 and TRBJ2-1; 8 positions agree with TRBD1. TRBV23-1 is reported as an ORF; its role is uncertain. CDR3 length: 15 residues. The CDR3 region is CARGQGGSSYNEQFF. DNA for the CDR3: TGCGCAAGAGGACAGGGAGGAAGCTCCTACAATGAGCAGTTCTTC.

This clone has a single count. The chain is built from TRBV11-2 and TRBJ2-1; 10 nucleotides agree with TRBD2. CDR1 and CDR2 from the germline V gene are SGHAT and FQNNGV. The V gene end was trimmed by 5 bases and the J gene end by 10 bases; junction bases not matched to a gene: 11. The CDR3 has 15 amino acids. The CDR3 spells CASSPSGRAVGEQFF. For the CDR3, the DNA is TGTGCCAGCAGCCCGAGCGGGAGGGCGGTCGGGGAGCAGTTCTTC.

The chain combines TRBV10-2 with TRBJ1-4; D might be TRBD1 (6 bases). The CDR3 loop spans 14 amino acids. CDR1 is WSHSY and CDR2 is SAAADI in the germline V gene. V shed 5 bases and J shed 6 bases, with 13 bases lying between them. The CDR3 loop reads CASSLTGPYEKLFF. The CDR3 DNA follows: TGCGCCAGCAGTTTGACAGGACCCTATGAAAAACTGTTTTTT.

As DNA, the CDR3 is TGCAGTGCTCCCGGACTTTACGAGCAGTACTTC. It is translated as CSAPGLYEQYF. The rearrangement links TRBV20-1 to TRBJ2-7; possibly TRBD2 for D (5 bases). This CDR3 is 11 amino acids long. The V end lost 5 bases, the J end lost 4 bases, and 9 bases lay between the germline ends. Germline lookup yields CDR1 DFQATT and CDR2 SNEGSKA (reference sequence).

The V call is TRBV5-8, the J call TRBJ2-1; TRBD2 matches at 7 bases. Trimming took 3 bases from V and 3 from J; bases not matched to a gene: 9. Germline-derived CDR1 and CDR2 are SGHTS and YDEGEE. The CDR3 is made up of 16 amino acids. The CDR3 region has the DNA TGTGCCAGCAGCTCGGGGGGAGGGAGGCACTACAATGAGCAGTTCTTC. Protein: CASSSGGGRHYNEQFF.

This chain joins TRBV9 and TRBJ2-5; tentative D call: TRBD2 (6 bases). Trimming pared 4 bases from V and 5 bases from J, leaving 15 bases between. Per germline, CDR1 SGDLS and CDR2 YYNGEE. CDR3 length: 14 amino acids. DNA for the CDR3: TGTGCCAGCAGCCCCTCGGGAGTGGGCGAGACCCAGTACTTC. Residues: CASSPSGVGETQYF.

The chain combines TRBV2 with TRBJ2-1; 12 bases line up with TRBD2. The CDR3 spans 14 residues. The V and J ends lost 10 bases and 7 bases, in that order; junction bases with no gene match: 8. CDR1 SNHLY and CDR2 FYNNEI come from the germline V gene. The CDR3 DNA sequence: TGTGCCACCGAAGGGACTAGCGGGCTGAATGAGCAGTTCTTC. Translated: CATEGTSGLNEQFF.

The J gene is TRBJ2-1, the V gene TRBV29-1; D may be TRBD2 (10 bases). Per germline, CDR1 SQVTM and CDR2 ANQGSEA. The CDR3 is 18 residues long. The CDR3 here is CSATGTGRRLAGADEQFF. As DNA, the CDR3 is TGCAGTGCCACCGGGACAGGGAGGCGCCTAGCGGGAGCGGATGAGCAGTTCTTC.

This chain links TRBV9 with TRBJ2-3; D unclear. There are 12 residues in the CDR3. CDR1 and CDR2 from the germline V gene are SGDLS and YYNGEE. The ends were cut back, 3 bases at V and 2 bases at J, with 4 bases in the middle. CDR3 DNA sequence: TGTGCCAGCAGCGCCTCCACAGATACGCAGTATTTT. Translation gives CASSASTDTQYF. Full variable domain (missing parts from reference TRBV9 and TRBJ2-3): DSGVTQTPKHLITATGQRVTLRCSPRSGDLSVYWYQQSLDQGLQFLIQYYNGEERAKGNILERFSAQQFPDLHSELNLSSLELGDSALYFCASSASTDTQYFGPGTRLTVL.